This T cell receptor (beta chain) appears in the sequencing data of a study of blood T cell repertoires in COVID-19. Study-wide background: Researchers got acute and convalescent COVID-19 samples from the United States, Italy and Spain. T cells, B-cell-depleted T cells, or PBMCs supplied cDNA or gDNA.

Original processing notes: Amplification with reference gene primers provided the estimates of nucleated cell counts. TCRdb's table, derived via immunoSEQ multiplex PCR, lists solely in-frame clones and lacks some. V and J calls and clone size come straight from that table; D and trimming were deduced from the DNA. The repertoire holds roughly 410,000 clones, with 89% as singletons. Trimming cost V 3 bases and J 0 bases, with 9 bases left between them. Germline V gene data show CDR1 as MDHEN and CDR2 as SYDVKM. This CDR3 is 15 amino acids long. The chain carries TRBV28 and TRBJ1-3, with D hard to call. The sample comprised peripheral blood. The receptor was isolated from a man aged 35-49 years with acute or convalescent COVID-19. CDR3 DNA sequence: TGTGCCAGCAGTTTCGGTATCGGCTCTGGAAACACCATATATTTT. Encoded protein: CASSFGIGSGNTIYF.